Here is one T cell receptor (beta chain) with its context. The target antigen is unknown. This record belongs to a study of cytomegalovirus exposure and HLA in healthy donors. Trimming removed 9 bases at V and 0 bases at J, with 12 bases between. CDR3 length equals 13 residues. Germline V gene data show CDR1 as MNHEY and CDR2 as SVGAGI. The study's findings and limits: In an earlier analysis, most TCR beta V segments were productive about 87% or about 30% of the time. As a later analysis showed, a missense DCLRE1C variant was linked to trimming of TCR beta V- and J-genes.

PCR employed 60 Vbeta and 13 Jbeta primers. Profiling relied on immunoSEQ multiplex PCR, and the TCRdb table lists in-frame clones only, not all of them. The table includes 90,000 to 130,000 clones, roughly 78% detected once. Whereas donors were nominally healthy upon sampling, unrecorded immune exposures were probable. Source material: PBMCs. The chain combines TRBV6-5 with TRBJ2-7; D uncertain. The TCR comes from a woman in her twenties or thirties in good health and CMV-seronegative. The CDR3 DNA is TGTGCCAGTGGATTGGGCAGCTCCTACGAGCAGTACTTC. It specifies CASGLGSSYEQYF.